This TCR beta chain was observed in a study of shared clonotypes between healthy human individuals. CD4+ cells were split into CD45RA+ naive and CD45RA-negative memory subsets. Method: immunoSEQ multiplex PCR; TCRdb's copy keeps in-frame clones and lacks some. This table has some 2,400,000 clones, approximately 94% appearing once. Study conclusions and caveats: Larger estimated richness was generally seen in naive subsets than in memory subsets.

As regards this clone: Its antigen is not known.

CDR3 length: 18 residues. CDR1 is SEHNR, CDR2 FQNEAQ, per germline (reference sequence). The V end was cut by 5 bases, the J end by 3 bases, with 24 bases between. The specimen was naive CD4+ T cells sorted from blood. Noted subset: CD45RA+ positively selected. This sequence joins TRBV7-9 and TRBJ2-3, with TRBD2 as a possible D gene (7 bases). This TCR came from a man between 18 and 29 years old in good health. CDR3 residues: CASSPIWGLAVGTDTQYF. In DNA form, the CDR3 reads TGTGCCAGCAGCCCCATATGGGGGCTAGCGGTGGGGACAGATACGCAGTATTTT.